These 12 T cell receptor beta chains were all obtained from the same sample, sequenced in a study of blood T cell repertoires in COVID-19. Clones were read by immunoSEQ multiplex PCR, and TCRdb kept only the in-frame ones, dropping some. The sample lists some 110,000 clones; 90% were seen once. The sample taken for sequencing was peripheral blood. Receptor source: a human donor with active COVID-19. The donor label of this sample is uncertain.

The CDR3 here is CASSGDTPSTDTQYF. The CDR3 DNA reads TGTGCCAGCAGTGGCGACACACCTAGCACAGATACGCAGTATTTT. The rearrangement uses TRBV2 and TRBJ2-3; no definite D call. V was clipped by 4 bases and J by 0 bases, with 11 bases between them. In germline, CDR1 is SNHLY, CDR2 FYNNEI. The CDR3 loop spans 15 amino acids.

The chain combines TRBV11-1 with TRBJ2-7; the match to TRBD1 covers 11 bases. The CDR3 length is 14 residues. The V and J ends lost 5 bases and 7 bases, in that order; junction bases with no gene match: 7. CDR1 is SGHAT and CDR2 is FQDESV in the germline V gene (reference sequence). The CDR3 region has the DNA TGTGCCAGCAGCCAGGACAGGGGGCTGGGGGAGCAGTACTTC. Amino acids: CASSQDRGLGEQYF.

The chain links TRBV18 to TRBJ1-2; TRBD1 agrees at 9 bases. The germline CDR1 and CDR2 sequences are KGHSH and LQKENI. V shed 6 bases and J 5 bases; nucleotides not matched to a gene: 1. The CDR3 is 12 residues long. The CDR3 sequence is CASSGTGYGYTF. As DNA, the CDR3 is TGTGCCAGCTCGGGGACAGGGTATGGCTACACCTTC.

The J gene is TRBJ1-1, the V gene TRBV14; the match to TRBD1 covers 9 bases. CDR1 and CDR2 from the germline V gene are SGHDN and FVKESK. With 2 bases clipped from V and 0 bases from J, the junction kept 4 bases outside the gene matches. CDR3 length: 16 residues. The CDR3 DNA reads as TGTGCCAGCAGCCAAAGGACAGGGGTCGTGAACACTGAAGCTTTCTTT. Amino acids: CASSQRTGVVNTEAFF.

The CDR3 DNA follows: TGTGCCAGCAGTTCAGGGGAAGAGACCCAGTACTTC. This gives the protein CASSSGEETQYF. The rearrangement links TRBV6-2 or TRBV6-3 to TRBJ2-5, with D possibly TRBD1 on 6 matching bases. The CDR3 is 12 amino acids. Germline CDR1 is MNHEY and CDR2 is SVGEGT. Trimming took 4 bases from V and 3 from J, leaving 6 bases between them.

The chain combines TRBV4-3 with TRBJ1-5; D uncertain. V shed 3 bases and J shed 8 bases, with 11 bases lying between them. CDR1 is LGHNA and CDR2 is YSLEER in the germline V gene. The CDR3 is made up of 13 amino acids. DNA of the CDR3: TGCGCCAGCAGCCACCAACCGGGTGAGCCCCAGCATTTT. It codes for CASSHQPGEPQHF.

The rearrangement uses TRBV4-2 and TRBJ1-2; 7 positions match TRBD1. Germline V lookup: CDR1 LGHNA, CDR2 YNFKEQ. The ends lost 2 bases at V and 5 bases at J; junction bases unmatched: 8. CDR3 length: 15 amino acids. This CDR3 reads CASSQRTGSGYGYTF. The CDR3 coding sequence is TGTGCCAGCAGCCAACGGACAGGCAGCGGATATGGCTACACCTTC.

Here the CDR3 DNA reads TGCGCCAGCAGCATTCGGACAGGGAGGATTTCTGAAAAACTGTTTTTT. Translating it yields CASSIRTGRISEKLFF. The rearrangement links TRBV4-3 to TRBJ1-4; the match to TRBD1 covers 8 bases. The CDR3 totals 16 residues. Germline V CDR1 and CDR2: LGHNA, YSLEER. V gave up 5 bases and J gave up 7 bases; unmatched junction bases: 12.

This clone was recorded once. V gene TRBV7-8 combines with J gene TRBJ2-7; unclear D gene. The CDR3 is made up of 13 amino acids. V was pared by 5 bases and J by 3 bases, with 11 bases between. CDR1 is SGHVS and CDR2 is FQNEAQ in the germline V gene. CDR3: CASSPGLRYEQYF. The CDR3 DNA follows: TGTGCCAGCAGCCCCGGGTTGCGCTACGAGCAGTACTTC.

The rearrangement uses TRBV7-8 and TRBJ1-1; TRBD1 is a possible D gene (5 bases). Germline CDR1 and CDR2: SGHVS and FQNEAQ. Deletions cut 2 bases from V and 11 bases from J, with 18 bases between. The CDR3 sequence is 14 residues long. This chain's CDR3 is CASSLNSGGGYAFF. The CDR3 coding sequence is TGTGCCAGCAGCTTAAACTCGGGCGGGGGGTACGCTTTCTTT.

The CDR3 spells CASSYGSFRDRNTIYF. In DNA, the CDR3 is TGTGCCAGCAGTTACGGTTCTTTCAGGGATCGAAACACCATATATTTT. The V and J genes are TRBV6-6 and TRBJ1-3; D may be TRBD1 (5 bases). The V gene's germline CDR1 is MNHNY and CDR2 SVGAGI (reference sequence). With 2 bases removed from V and 5 bases from J, the gap between germline ends came to 16 bases. The CDR3 is made up of 16 amino acids.

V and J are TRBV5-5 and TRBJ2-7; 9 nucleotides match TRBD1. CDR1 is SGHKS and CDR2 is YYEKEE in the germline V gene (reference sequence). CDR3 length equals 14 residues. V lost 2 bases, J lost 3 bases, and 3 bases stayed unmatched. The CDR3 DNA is TGTGCCAGCAGCTTAGGGACAGGGATCTACGAGCAGTACTTC. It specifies CASSLGTGIYEQYF.